The 7 T cell receptor beta chains in this list originate from one sample, sequenced in a study of shared clonotypes between healthy human individuals. Method: immunoSEQ multiplex PCR; TCRdb's copy keeps in-frame clones and lacks some. The sample records about 2 million clones, roughly 94% being singletons. The specimen was naive CD4+ T cells sorted from blood. Subset here: CD45RA+ positively selected. The receptors shown here come from a man between 18 and 29 years old in good health.

The V gene is TRBV19, the J gene TRBJ2-4; perhaps TRBD2 as D (5 bases). This CDR3 comprises 15 residues. Germline assignment: CDR1 LNHDA and CDR2 SQIVND (reference sequence). Trimming removed 8 bases at V and 0 bases at J, with 14 bases between. CDR3: CASAPTDLAKNIQYF. The CDR3 coding sequence is TGTGCCAGTGCCCCAACGGACTTAGCCAAAAACATTCAGTACTTC.

The chain recombines TRBV10-2 with TRBJ2-7; D is undetermined. Looked up from germline, CDR1 is WSHSY and CDR2 is SAAADI. V shed 4 bases and J shed 2 bases, with 6 bases lying between them. The CDR3 is 12 amino acids. Here the CDR3 reads CASSGDAYEQYF. The CDR3 DNA reads as TGCGCCAGCAGTGGGGATGCCTACGAGCAGTACTTC.

This chain links TRBV6-5 with TRBJ1-1; D remains ambiguous. The CDR3 loop spans 15 amino acids. The germline CDR1 and CDR2 sequences are MNHEY and SVGAGI. V dropped 5 bases and J dropped 4 bases, with 17 bases sitting between them. Here the CDR3 DNA reads TGTGCCAGCAGTGCTTCGCCGTCCGCCGGCACTGAAGCTTTCTTT. Amino acid sequence: CASSASPSAGTEAFF.

The chain recombines TRBV6-1 with TRBJ2-7; D is uncertain. The CDR3 sequence is 12 residues long. Germline values: CDR1 MNHNS, CDR2 SASEGT. With 6 bases removed from V and 2 bases from J, the gap between germline ends came to 8 bases. The CDR3 DNA is TGTGCCAGCAGGCGTAATCCCTACGAGCAGTACTTC. The encoded protein is CASRRNPYEQYF.

The chain is built from TRBV5-6 and TRBJ2-5; 7 positions agree with TRBD1. CDR1 and CDR2 (germline): SGHDT, YYEEEE. This CDR3 is built from 16 residues. Trimming removed 4 bases from V and 0 bases from J; junction bases left unmatched: 9. CDR3 region: CASSEQGGTYQETQYF. CDR3 sequence (DNA): TGTGCCAGCAGCGAGCAAGGGGGCACGTACCAAGAGACCCAGTACTTC. Drawing the rest from reference TRBV5-6 and TRBJ2-5, the complete variable domain is DAGVTQSPTHLIKTRGQQVTLRCSPKSGHDTVSWYQQALGQGPQFIFQYYEEEERQRGNFPDRFSGHQFPNYSSELNVNALLLGDSALYLCASSEQGGTYQETQYFGPGTRLLVL.

The gene calls are TRBV18 and TRBJ2-7; D not certain. Germline CDR1 and CDR2: KGHSH and LQKENI. V lost 3 bases and J lost 3, with 9 bases in between. The CDR3 has 13 amino acids. CDR3 protein: CASSPMSRYEQYF. CDR3 sequence (DNA): TGTGCCAGCTCACCGATGAGCCGCTACGAGCAGTACTTC.

The chain has TRBV15 and TRBJ2-1, with D tentatively TRBD2 (6 bases). The CDR3 loop spans 15 amino acids. CDR1 and CDR2 (germline): LNHNV, YYDKDF (reference sequence). V gave up 5 bases and J gave up 5 bases, with 16 bases separating them. The CDR3 nucleotides are TGTGCCACCAGCTCGACTAGTTTGAGGCACAATGAGCAGTTCTTC. It yields the protein CATSSTSLRHNEQFF. Full variable domain (remainder filled in from reference TRBV15 and TRBJ2-1): DAMVIQNPRYQVTQFGKPVTLSCSQTLNHNVMYWYQQKSSQAPKLLFHYYDKDFNNEADTPDNFQSRRPNTSFCFLDIRSPGLGDTAMYLCATSSTSLRHNEQFFGPGTRLTVL.